These T cell receptor beta chains were read from a single sample in a study of PD-1 blockade in classical Hodgkin lymphoma. Measured with immunoSEQ multiplex PCR; TCRdb has only the in-frame clones, and not every one. Seen here are about 21,000 clones, approximately 90% observed once, and the top ten hold roughly 7%. Sequencing was carried out using CD8+ T cells from blood. Receptors originate from a human donor with classical Hodgkin lymphoma. The CDR3 runs from the conserved cysteine through the conserved F or W. Each record gives: J gene, V gene, CDR3 length, clone size, D gene, CDR3 DNA, CDR3 protein. D genes are given only for firm matches. For some rows the clone size is stated as once, few or many, or as a class when expanded; others skip it.

J gene: TRBJ2-1
V gene: TRBV4-3
CDR3 length: 16
clone size: NA
D gene: TRBD2
CDR3 DNA: TGCGCCAGCAGCCAAGTTCGAAGCGGGAAGTACAATGAGCAGTTCTTC
CDR3 protein: CASSQVRSGKYNEQFF

J gene: TRBJ2-7
V gene: TRBV9
CDR3 length: 16
clone size: once
D gene: TRBD2
CDR3 DNA: TGTGCCAGCGGCTCCCCTCGCGGGAGGGCAGGAGGGGAGCAGTACTTC
CDR3 protein: CASGSPRGRAGGEQYF

J gene: TRBJ1-1
V gene: TRBV4-2
CDR3 length: 15
clone size: NA
D gene: NA
CDR3 DNA: TGTGCCAGCAGCCAAGATGCCACGGAGAACACTGAAGCTTTCTTT
CDR3 protein: CASSQDATENTEAFF

J gene: TRBJ2-3
V gene: TRBV2
CDR3 length: 17
clone size: NA
D gene: TRBD1
CDR3 DNA: TGTGCCAGCAGTGAGGTAGGGTTCAAGACAGGGACAGATACGCAGTATTTT
CDR3 protein: CASSEVGFKTGTDTQYF

J gene: TRBJ2-2
V gene: TRBV6-5
CDR3 length: 13
clone size: NA
D gene: NA
CDR3 DNA: TGTGCCAGCAGTTATGGAGGGGCCGGGGAGCTGTTTTTT
CDR3 protein: CASSYGGAGELFF

J gene: TRBJ1-2
V gene: TRBV28
CDR3 length: 12
clone size: few
D gene: NA
CDR3 DNA: TGTGCCAGCAGTGGGTCAGAGCCGGGCTACACCTTC
CDR3 protein: CASSGSEPGYTF

J gene: TRBJ1-1
V gene: TRBV19
CDR3 length: 14
clone size: few
D gene: NA
CDR3 DNA: TGTGCCAGTAGTATCTCCAGCTTGAACACTGAAGCTTTCTTT
CDR3 protein: CASSISSLNTEAFF

J gene: TRBJ1-2
V gene: TRBV4-1
CDR3 length: 15
clone size: NA
D gene: NA
CDR3 DNA: TGCGCCAGCAGCCATGACCGGACGGGGAACTATGGCTACACCTTC
CDR3 protein: CASSHDRTGNYGYTF

J gene: TRBJ2-1
V gene: TRBV6-5
CDR3 length: 14
clone size: NA
D gene: NA
CDR3 DNA: TGTGCCAGCAGTTATGGCGGGCACTACAATGAGCAGTTCTTC
CDR3 protein: CASSYGGHYNEQFF

J gene: TRBJ1-1
V gene: TRBV10-3
CDR3 length: 17
clone size: NA
D gene: NA
CDR3 DNA: TGTGCCATCAGTGAGTCCTCGGGGTCGACATCGAACACTGAAGCTTTCTTT
CDR3 protein: CAISESSGSTSNTEAFF

J gene: TRBJ2-7
V gene: TRBV2
CDR3 length: 15
clone size: NA
D gene: TRBD1
CDR3 DNA: TGTGCCAGCAGGGATGGGACAGCCCAATCCTACGAGCAGTACTTC
CDR3 protein: CASRDGTAQSYEQYF

J gene: TRBJ2-1
V gene: TRBV5-1
CDR3 length: 12
clone size: NA
D gene: NA
CDR3 DNA: TGCGCCGGACCGGACGAACACAATGAGCAGTTCTTC
CDR3 protein: CAGPDEHNEQFF

J gene: TRBJ1-5
V gene: TRBV18
CDR3 length: 17
clone size: NA
D gene: NA
CDR3 DNA: TGTGCCAGCTCACCATTCTCGGCCAGAGGTAGCAATCAGCCCCAGCATTTT
CDR3 protein: CASSPFSARGSNQPQHF

J gene: TRBJ1-1
V gene: TRBV9
CDR3 length: 16
clone size: NA
D gene: TRBD1
CDR3 DNA: TGTGCCAGCAGCCCGGGACAGGAGATAATGAACACTGAAGCTTTCTTT
CDR3 protein: CASSPGQEIMNTEAFF

J gene: TRBJ2-1
V gene: TRBV7-8
CDR3 length: 17
clone size: NA
D gene: TRBD2
CDR3 DNA: TGTGCCAGCAGCCCGGCCCTAGCGGGAGCTGGCTACAATGAGCAGTTCTTC
CDR3 protein: CASSPALAGAGYNEQFF

J gene: TRBJ1-2
V gene: TRBV5-5
CDR3 length: 13
clone size: NA
D gene: NA
CDR3 DNA: TGTGCCAGCAGCTTTAGACAGTACCCCCTCTACACCTTC
CDR3 protein: CASSFRQYPLYTF

J gene: TRBJ1-5
V gene: TRBV4-1
CDR3 length: 16
clone size: once
D gene: NA
CDR3 DNA: TGCGCCAGCAGCCAAGATCTCGGGTATGGGGCCCAGCCCCAGCATTTT
CDR3 protein: CASSQDLGYGAQPQHF

J gene: TRBJ2-7
V gene: TRBV19
CDR3 length: 15
clone size: NA
D gene: NA
CDR3 DNA: TGTGCCAGTAGTAATAAACAGGGTTACAGCTACGAGCAGTACTTC
CDR3 protein: CASSNKQGYSYEQYF

J gene: TRBJ1-4
V gene: TRBV5-1
CDR3 length: 13
clone size: NA
D gene: NA
CDR3 DNA: TGCGCCAGCAGGTGGCAGGGAGATGAAAAACTGTTTTTT
CDR3 protein: CASRWQGDEKLFF

J gene: TRBJ2-7
V gene: TRBV11-2
CDR3 length: 14
clone size: NA
D gene: NA
CDR3 DNA: TGTGCCAGCACCATTAGGGACGGTTCCTACGAGCAGTACTTC
CDR3 protein: CASTIRDGSYEQYF

J gene: TRBJ2-3
V gene: TRBV5-4
CDR3 length: 14
clone size: NA
D gene: NA
CDR3 DNA: TGTGCCAGCAGTTTGGGCGCTAGCACAGATACGCAGTATTTT
CDR3 protein: CASSLGASTDTQYF

J gene: TRBJ2-6
V gene: TRBV9
CDR3 length: 14
clone size: once
D gene: NA
CDR3 DNA: TGTGCCAGCAGCATGCAGGTGGGGGCCAACGTCCTGACTTTC
CDR3 protein: CASSMQVGANVLTF

J gene: TRBJ1-2
V gene: TRBV4-1
CDR3 length: 16
clone size: NA
D gene: NA
CDR3 DNA: TGCGCCAGCAGCCAAGAACTCAAAGAGGGTGGAGGGGGCTACACCTTC
CDR3 protein: CASSQELKEGGGGYTF

J gene: TRBJ1-1
V gene: TRBV5-1
CDR3 length: 18
clone size: once
D gene: NA
CDR3 DNA: TGCGCCAGCAGCTTGGGTTTAGGGAGGGGCCCTATGAACACTGAAGCTTTCTTT
CDR3 protein: CASSLGLGRGPMNTEAFF

J gene: TRBJ2-3
V gene: TRBV29-1
CDR3 length: 11
clone size: NA
D gene: NA
CDR3 DNA: TGCAGCGTCCCCAGGAGAGATACGCAGTATTTT
CDR3 protein: CSVPRRDTQYF

J gene: TRBJ2-3
V gene: TRBV6-4
CDR3 length: 14
clone size: few
D gene: TRBD2
CDR3 DNA: TGTGCCAGCAGTGAAGCGGGAGGCACAGATACGCAGTATTTT
CDR3 protein: CASSEAGGTDTQYF

J gene: TRBJ1-2
V gene: TRBV19
CDR3 length: 14
clone size: few
D gene: NA
CDR3 DNA: TGTGCCAGTAGCCCTCAGTGGGATGTCGATGGCTACACCTTC
CDR3 protein: CASSPQWDVDGYTF

J gene: TRBJ2-5
V gene: TRBV4-1
CDR3 length: 16
clone size: NA
D gene: NA
CDR3 DNA: TGCGCCAGCAGCCAAGACGCGGGACAGTACCAAGAGACCCAGTACTTC
CDR3 protein: CASSQDAGQYQETQYF

J gene: TRBJ1-1
V gene: TRBV7-9
CDR3 length: 12
clone size: NA
D gene: NA
CDR3 DNA: TGTGCCAGCACCGGGGGGTTCACTGAAGCTTTCTTT
CDR3 protein: CASTGGFTEAFF

J gene: TRBJ2-3
V gene: TRBV6-1
CDR3 length: 15
clone size: NA
D gene: NA
CDR3 DNA: TGTGCCAGCCCTGCTGGACTCCCCTCTACAGATACGCAGTATTTT
CDR3 protein: CASPAGLPSTDTQYF

J gene: TRBJ2-7
V gene: TRBV4-1
CDR3 length: 16
clone size: NA
D gene: TRBD1
CDR3 DNA: TGCGCCAGCAGCCAAGATCCGACAGGGCCATCCTACGAGCAGTACTTC
CDR3 protein: CASSQDPTGPSYEQYF

J gene: TRBJ2-2
V gene: TRBV27
CDR3 length: 13
clone size: NA
D gene: NA
CDR3 DNA: TGTGCCAGCAGTTTTGGATTCACCGGGGAGCTGTTTTTT
CDR3 protein: CASSFGFTGELFF

J gene: TRBJ1-2
V gene: TRBV6-5
CDR3 length: 14
clone size: NA
D gene: TRBD1
CDR3 DNA: TGTGCCAGCACACCACGGGACAGGGGATATGGCTACACCTTC
CDR3 protein: CASTPRDRGYGYTF

J gene: TRBJ1-5
V gene: TRBV23-1
CDR3 length: 12
clone size: NA
D gene: NA
CDR3 DNA: TGCGCCAGGACACGTAGCAATCAGCCCCAGCATTTT
CDR3 protein: CARTRSNQPQHF

J gene: TRBJ2-7
V gene: TRBV6-6
CDR3 length: 14
clone size: NA
D gene: TRBD1
CDR3 DNA: TGTGCCAGCAGATTCCCGGGACAGGGTTACGAGCAGTACTTC
CDR3 protein: CASRFPGQGYEQYF

J gene: TRBJ2-7
V gene: TRBV27
CDR3 length: 13
clone size: NA
D gene: TRBD1
CDR3 DNA: TGTGCCAGCAGTGAGGACAGGGCCTACGAGCAGTACTTC
CDR3 protein: CASSEDRAYEQYF

J gene: TRBJ1-1
V gene: TRBV9
CDR3 length: 12
clone size: NA
D gene: NA
CDR3 DNA: TGTGCCAGCAGCCCCCCGGGGACTGAAGCTTTCTTT
CDR3 protein: CASSPPGTEAFF

J gene: TRBJ2-7
V gene: TRBV7-9
CDR3 length: 14
clone size: once
D gene: NA
CDR3 DNA: TGTGCCAGCAGCTTACCAGTTCGGCCCTACGAGCAGTACTTC
CDR3 protein: CASSLPVRPYEQYF

J gene: TRBJ2-7
V gene: TRBV4-1
CDR3 length: 16
clone size: NA
D gene: NA
CDR3 DNA: TGCGCCAGCAGCCAAGTCCAGGTGCCGGAGTCCTACGAGCAGTACTTC
CDR3 protein: CASSQVQVPESYEQYF

J gene: TRBJ1-6
V gene: TRBV30
CDR3 length: 13
clone size: NA
D gene: NA
CDR3 DNA: TGTGCCTGGAATCAGGGGATAGGTTCACCCCTCCACTTT
CDR3 protein: CAWNQGIGSPLHF

J gene: TRBJ1-1
V gene: TRBV6-5
CDR3 length: 13
clone size: NA
D gene: NA
CDR3 DNA: TGTGCCAGCAGTCCCGGGTTGAACACTGAAGCTTTCTTT
CDR3 protein: CASSPGLNTEAFF

J gene: TRBJ2-2
V gene: TRBV9
CDR3 length: 13
clone size: NA
D gene: NA
CDR3 DNA: TGTGCCAGCAGCGTAGATCGGGGTAGGGAGCTGTTTTTT
CDR3 protein: CASSVDRGRELFF

J gene: TRBJ1-1
V gene: TRBV2
CDR3 length: 16
clone size: NA
D gene: NA
CDR3 DNA: TGTGCCAGCAGTGAATGGTACTCCACCGGGAACACTGAAGCTTTCTTT
CDR3 protein: CASSEWYSTGNTEAFF

J gene: TRBJ1-2
V gene: TRBV5-4
CDR3 length: 17
clone size: NA
D gene: NA
CDR3 DNA: TGTGCCAGCAGCCGAGCGGCATATAGGAACGACTATTGGGGCTACACCTTC
CDR3 protein: CASSRAAYRNDYWGYTF

J gene: TRBJ2-2
V gene: TRBV28
CDR3 length: 19
clone size: NA
D gene: NA
CDR3 DNA: TGTGCCAGCAGTTTGGGGGTATCTGTTTCTGGATTGGAGCCCGGGGAGCTGTTTTTT
CDR3 protein: CASSLGVSVSGLEPGELFF

J gene: TRBJ1-5
V gene: TRBV2
CDR3 length: 16
clone size: NA
D gene: TRBD1
CDR3 DNA: TGTGCCAGCAGCTCCGGACAGGGGGCTAAGGTTCAGCCCCAGCATTTT
CDR3 protein: CASSSGQGAKVQPQHF

J gene: TRBJ2-7
V gene: TRBV5-4
CDR3 length: 11
clone size: NA
D gene: NA
CDR3 DNA: TGTGCCAGCAGCTTAAACTACGAGCAGTACTTC
CDR3 protein: CASSLNYEQYF

J gene: TRBJ2-1
V gene: TRBV4-1
CDR3 length: 16
clone size: NA
D gene: TRBD1
CDR3 DNA: TGCGCCAGCAGCGCAGGCCCGGACAGGGAACGCAATGAGCAGTTCTTC
CDR3 protein: CASSAGPDRERNEQFF

J gene: TRBJ1-1
V gene: TRBV27
CDR3 length: 13
clone size: NA
D gene: NA
CDR3 DNA: TGTGCCAGCAGCCCCACAGCGAACACTGAAGCTTTCTTT
CDR3 protein: CASSPTANTEAFF

J gene: TRBJ2-3
V gene: TRBV19
CDR3 length: 14
clone size: NA
D gene: TRBD2
CDR3 DNA: TGTGCCAGTAGTTTCGGGGGGGCCGCTGATACGCAGTATTTT
CDR3 protein: CASSFGGAADTQYF

J gene: TRBJ1-2
V gene: TRBV15
CDR3 length: 14
clone size: NA
D gene: TRBD1
CDR3 DNA: TGTGCCACCAGCACCCGGGACAGAACATATGGCTACACCTTC
CDR3 protein: CATSTRDRTYGYTF

J gene: TRBJ2-7
V gene: TRBV2
CDR3 length: 13
clone size: NA
D gene: TRBD2
CDR3 DNA: TGTGCCAGCACACCGACTAGCGGGAACGAGCAGTACTTC
CDR3 protein: CASTPTSGNEQYF

J gene: TRBJ2-5
V gene: TRBV13
CDR3 length: 14
clone size: NA
D gene: TRBD1
CDR3 DNA: TGTGCCAGCAGCTCGGGACAGGGGAGGAAGACCCAGTACTTC
CDR3 protein: CASSSGQGRKTQYF

J gene: TRBJ1-2
V gene: TRBV29-1
CDR3 length: 14
clone size: NA
D gene: NA
CDR3 DNA: TGCAGCGTTGTACCCTCTAGGGTCCAGCGTGACTACACCTTC
CDR3 protein: CSVVPSRVQRDYTF

J gene: TRBJ2-1
V gene: TRBV7-9
CDR3 length: 15
clone size: NA
D gene: TRBD2
CDR3 DNA: TGTGCCAGCAGCTTAATATTTAGCGGGGACAATGAGCAGTTCTTC
CDR3 protein: CASSLIFSGDNEQFF